The rows below give T cell receptor beta chains drawn from one sample of a study of Ad26.COV2.S vaccination and SARS-CoV-2 variants. Generated by immunoSEQ multiplex PCR, the TCRdb table keeps only in-frame clones and is missing some. Counted here are more than 400,000 clones, 90% occurring once; the ten biggest clones make up roughly 4.3%. This sample comprised peripheral blood, obtained in a trial of Ad26.COV2.S vaccine versus placebo. These receptors were taken from a person aged 18-65 years who received the Ad26.COV2.S COVID-19 vaccine or a placebo. CDR3s include the opening cysteine and the closing phenylalanine or tryptophan. A D gene is named only where the DNA matches it firmly. A row's size may be missing; if present it is once, few, many or a size class.

CASSDPRGARYEQYF	TGTGCCAGCAGTGACCCAAGAGGAGCTCGGTACGAGCAGTACTTC	-	TRBV25-1	-	TRBJ2-7
CAISDTGSYEQYF	TGTGCCATCAGTGATACCGGCTCCTACGAGCAGTACTTC	-	TRBV10-3	-	TRBJ2-7
CASSSPGEQYF	TGTGCCAGTAGTTCTCCGGGGGAGCAGTACTTC	-	TRBV19	once	TRBJ2-7
CAISAPGGRESTDTQYF	TGTGCCATCAGCGCCCCCGGTGGGCGCGAAAGCACAGATACGCAGTATTTT	-	TRBV10-3	-	TRBJ2-3
CASSLKETQYF	TGTGCCAGCAGCTTAAAAGAGACCCAGTACTTC	-	TRBV11-2	-	TRBJ2-5
CASSQGRQVSYGYTF	TGCGCCAGCAGCCAAGGCCGACAGGTATCCTATGGCTACACCTTC	-	TRBV4-1	few	TRBJ1-2
CASRQGRANEKLFF	TGTGCCAGCAGACAGGGCCGCGCTAATGAAAAACTGTTTTTT	-	TRBV2	-	TRBJ1-4
CASSIPGGGAFF	TGTGCCAGTAGTATCCCCGGCGGGGGCGCTTTCTTT	-	TRBV19	-	TRBJ1-1
CASSSPDRVESEQYF	TGTGCCAGCAGCTCACCGGACAGGGTCGAGAGTGAGCAGTACTTC	TRBD1	TRBV6-6	-	TRBJ2-7
CASSVEGGGSNEQFF	TGTGCCAGCAGCGTTGAGGGAGGGGGAAGCAATGAGCAGTTCTTC	-	TRBV7-8	-	TRBJ2-1
CASSLGQGEAEAFF	TGTGCCAGCAGCTTGGGACAGGGGGAGGCTGAAGCTTTCTTT	TRBD1	TRBV5-4	-	TRBJ1-1
CASSEEQENTEAFF	TGTGCCAGCAGTGAAGAGCAAGAGAACACTGAAGCTTTCTTT	-	TRBV2	-	TRBJ1-1
CASSQELAGGPDTQYF	TGCGCCAGCAGCCAGGAACTAGCGGGAGGGCCAGATACGCAGTATTTT	TRBD2	TRBV4-3	-	TRBJ2-3